This note documents a single T cell receptor beta chain sequence. The antigen remains undetermined. The sample originates from a study of T cell responses to AZD1222 COVID-19 vaccine. Only in-frame clones appear in the TCRdb table, and some are missing; sequencing was by immunoSEQ multiplex PCR. The table records tens of thousands of clones, around nine tenths of them present only once. Investigators merged groups given second doses at roughly 4 or roughly 12 weeks. The study, taken as a whole, reports: Vaccine-associated CD4 TCRs spanned spike, dominant at 160-218 and 743-854. Females made up more of the donors, who were largely white British, and clonal diversity may have come out too low. Every sample of the repertoires postdated the peak T cell response.

CDR3 length: 15 residues. CDR1 and CDR2 (germline): SGHKS, YYEKEE (reference sequence). The V end lost 0 bases, the J end lost 6 bases, and 13 bases lay between the germline ends. The genes are TRBV5-5 and TRBJ2-1, with TRBD2 as a possible D gene (6 bases). The clonotype originates from an adult who received the AZD1222 COVID-19 vaccine. The specimen was peripheral blood, collected 28 days after the second AZD1222 dose. The CDR3 reads CASSLAHGTFNEQFF. CDR3 in DNA: TGTGCCAGCAGCTTGGCCCACGGGACTTTCAATGAGCAGTTCTTC.